A selection of T cell receptor beta chains follows, all from one sample in a study of Ad26.COV2.S vaccination and SARS-CoV-2 variants. This table comes from immunoSEQ multiplex PCR, and its TCRdb copy is limited to in-frame clones, with some not included. The repertoire consists of about 470,000 clones, with about 92% occurring once and the leading ten covering about 4.1%. The specimen was peripheral blood, collected in a trial of Ad26.COV2.S vaccine versus placebo. The receptors here all came from a person aged 18 to 65 who received the Ad26.COV2.S COVID-19 vaccine or a placebo. Both conserved end residues are part of each CDR3. D genes are given only for firm matches. Size is omitted from some rows. Given values are once, few, many or a class for expanded clones.

D	J	size	V	DNA	CDR3
TRBD2	TRBJ2-2	NA	TRBV30	TGTGCCTGGAGTGTTGTAGCGGGAGGAGCCGGGGAGCTGTTTTTT	CAWSVVAGGAGELFF
NA	TRBJ2-2	NA	TRBV7-9	TGTGCCAGCAGCTTATACGTTACAAGTAACACCGGGGAGCTGTTTTTT	CASSLYVTSNTGELFF
NA	TRBJ2-2	NA	TRBV18	TGTGCCAGCTCGACCCTTGGCGGTACGAACACCGGGGAGCTGTTTTTT	CASSTLGGTNTGELFF
NA	TRBJ1-6	NA	TRBV10-3	TGTGCCATCCAGGGTCCTGGTAATTCACCCCTCCACTTT	CAIQGPGNSPLHF
NA	TRBJ2-7	NA	TRBV4-1	TGCGCCAGCAGCCAAGGACCCGTTTCCTACGAGCAGTACTTC	CASSQGPVSYEQYF
NA	TRBJ1-1	NA	TRBV4-1	TGCGCCAGCAGCCCACAGGGTAAACAAGCTTTCTTT	CASSPQGKQAFF
NA	TRBJ2-2	few	TRBV7-8	TGTGCCAGCAGCTTAGACGTCGGGGAGCTGTTTTTT	CASSLDVGELFF
TRBD1	TRBJ2-7	once	TRBV7-9	TGTGCCAGCAGCTTAAGACAGGGGGCGATCTACGAGCAGTACTTC	CASSLRQGAIYEQYF
NA	TRBJ1-4	NA	TRBV28	TGTGCCAGCAGTTTTGGGGGGCGATCTGAAAAACTGTTTTTT	CASSFGGRSEKLFF
NA	TRBJ1-3	once	TRBV29-1	TGCAGCGTTGCTACCGGGGCAGGCTCTGGAAACACCATATATTTT	CSVATGAGSGNTIYF
NA	TRBJ1-5	NA	TRBV18	TGTGCCAGCTCACCAATGGAGCGTCAGCCCCAGCATTTT	CASSPMERQPQHF
NA	TRBJ1-5	NA	TRBV3-1/TRBV3-2	TGTGCCAGCAGCCAAGAATACCGGGGCAGGGGTCAGCCCCAGCATTTT	CASSQEYRGRGQPQHF
NA	TRBJ2-1	NA	TRBV6-4	TGTGCCAGCAGGAAGGAGGCTAGTGAGGCAGTAAGGGGTTACAATGAGCAGTTCTTC	CASRKEASEAVRGYNEQFF
TRBD1	TRBJ2-6	once	TRBV6-5	TGTGCCAGCAGCTCCAGGGGGCCTGGGGCCAACGTCCTGACTTTC	CASSSRGPGANVLTF
NA	TRBJ1-1	once	TRBV19	TGTGCCAGTAGTATAGTAGGCCCGAACACTGAAGCTTTCTTT	CASSIVGPNTEAFF
TRBD1	TRBJ1-2	NA	TRBV28	TGTGCCAGCAGTTCCATTGGGACAGGGGATTTCGGCTACACCTTC	CASSSIGTGDFGYTF
NA	TRBJ2-5	NA	TRBV6-5	TGTGCCAGCAGTTCCCCTACAAGTCCTCAAGAGACCCAGTACTTC	CASSSPTSPQETQYF
TRBD2	TRBJ2-7	NA	TRBV11-1	TGTGCCAGCAGCTTATCTACAAGCGGGGTATACGAGCAGTACTTC	CASSLSTSGVYEQYF
TRBD2	TRBJ2-7	NA	TRBV9	TGTGCCAGTTCGTCCGGGACTAGCGGGAGGGCCCAGCCCTACGAGCAGTACTTC	CASSSGTSGRAQPYEQYF
NA	TRBJ2-5	NA	TRBV5-8	TGTGCCAGCAGCTTTGCTGTATTAGGACAACAAGAGACCCAGTACTTC	CASSFAVLGQQETQYF
NA	TRBJ1-1	once	TRBV5-1	TGCGCCAGCAGCAAATCCAGTACGAACACTGAAGCTTTCTTT	CASSKSSTNTEAFF
TRBD1	TRBJ1-6	once	TRBV7-8	TGTGCCAGCAGCGGGGACAGGGCACGAAATTCACCCCTCCACTTT	CASSGDRARNSPLHF
TRBD2	TRBJ2-5	NA	TRBV4-2	TGTGCCAGCAGCCAAGCAACCCTTGGGAGGGGAGAGACCCAGTACTTC	CASSQATLGRGETQYF
NA	TRBJ1-5	few	TRBV19	TGTGCCAGTACCCCTCCCTTCAATGATCAGCCCCAGCATTTT	CASTPPFNDQPQHF
NA	TRBJ1-2	NA	TRBV11-2	TGTGCCAGCAGCTCCCACCCGAGGGACGCGTTTAACTATGGCTACACCTTC	CASSSHPRDAFNYGYTF
NA	TRBJ1-6	NA	TRBV15	TGTGCCACCAGCAGAGACCCGAGGGCTGATCACTATAATTCACCCCTCCACTTT	CATSRDPRADHYNSPLHF
NA	TRBJ2-5	once	TRBV15	TGTGCCACCAGCGGAGGGAGCACGGGGGTTATGAAGACCCAGTACTTC	CATSGGSTGVMKTQYF
NA	TRBJ2-1	NA	TRBV5-1	TGCGCCAGCAGCTTAGAGGAGATAGGGATAGCGGTTCCTTACAATGAGCAGTTCTTC	CASSLEEIGIAVPYNEQFF
TRBD2	TRBJ2-1	NA	TRBV5-1	TGCGCCAGCAGACGGGGACTAGCGGGAGTCGATGAGCAGTTCTTC	CASRRGLAGVDEQFF
TRBD1	TRBJ1-5	once	TRBV28	TGTGCCAGCAGTTTATGGGGGGGACAGGGGGGCAATCAGCCCCAGCATTTT	CASSLWGGQGGNQPQHF
NA	TRBJ1-1	NA	TRBV7-9	TGTGCCAGCAGTTCAGACGGTGAAGCTTTCTTT	CASSSDGEAFF
NA	TRBJ2-1	NA	TRBV5-4	TGTGCCAGCAGCTTCGCGCGGGACTTGGGCAATGAGCAGTTCTTC	CASSFARDLGNEQFF
NA	TRBJ1-3	few	TRBV3-1/TRBV3-2	TGTGCCAGCAGTCGGACAGCCTCTGGAAACACCATATATTTT	CASSRTASGNTIYF
TRBD2	TRBJ2-2	once	TRBV7-3	TGTGCCAGCAGCTCTAGCGGGACGAACACCGGGGAGCTGTTTTTT	CASSSSGTNTGELFF
NA	TRBJ1-2	NA	TRBV5-5	TGTGCCAGCAGCCCGGGATCCCTCTATGGCTACACCTTC	CASSPGSLYGYTF
NA	TRBJ2-7	NA	TRBV7-9	TGTGCCAGCAGCTTTCTAGGGCATACCTACGAGCAGTACTTC	CASSFLGHTYEQYF
NA	TRBJ2-6	NA	TRBV18	TGTGCCAGCTCCCCTTGGAGCGGTGCGGGGGCCAACGTCCTGACTTTC	CASSPWSGAGANVLTF
NA	TRBJ2-7	NA	TRBV15	TGTGCCACCAGCAGAGGGTTCGGGGACACCTCATACGAGCAGTACTTC	CATSRGFGDTSYEQYF
TRBD2	TRBJ2-7	NA	TRBV7-6	TGTGCCAGCAGCTTATACCCAGCGGGGGGCTACGAGCAGTACTTC	CASSLYPAGGYEQYF
NA	TRBJ2-5	NA	TRBV9	TGTGCCAGCAGCCCTCCCCGGGGGGAGACCCAGTACTTC	CASSPPRGETQYF
TRBD2	TRBJ2-7	NA	TRBV6-6	TGTGCCAGCAGTTATTCAGCGGGGGGCTACGAGCAGTACTTC	CASSYSAGGYEQYF
TRBD2	TRBJ2-1	NA	TRBV11-2	TGTGCCAGCAGCTTAGTTGCTAGCGGCTACTCCTACAATGAGCAGTTCTTC	CASSLVASGYSYNEQFF
TRBD1	TRBJ1-1	NA	TRBV5-6	TGTGCCAGCAGCTTATCAGGGGGCACTGAAGCTTTCTTT	CASSLSGGTEAFF
NA	TRBJ1-5	NA	TRBV27	TGTGCCAGCAGGAGCCAGGGTGGGAGCAATCAGCCCCAGCATTTT	CASRSQGGSNQPQHF
TRBD1	TRBJ2-7	NA	TRBV6-6	TGTGCCAGCAGTTACCGGGACAGGGTCTACGAGCAGTACTTC	CASSYRDRVYEQYF
NA	TRBJ2-3	NA	TRBV5-4	TGTGCCAGCAGCTTGGCCGGGGGATTTCGGGGAGATACGCAGTATTTT	CASSLAGGFRGDTQYF
NA	TRBJ2-5	NA	TRBV24-1	TGTGCCACCAGTGATTCAAACGTTGTTGAGACCCAGTACTTC	CATSDSNVVETQYF
NA	TRBJ2-3	NA	TRBV12-3/TRBV12-4	TGTGCCAGCAGTCAGCACAAGTCCGATACGCAGTATTTT	CASSQHKSDTQYF
NA	TRBJ1-2	NA	TRBV19	TGTGCCAGTAGTATCGTAGTAGGCAGCAACTATGGCTACACCTTC	CASSIVVGSNYGYTF
NA	TRBJ2-3	NA	TRBV5-1	TGCGCCAGCAGCAGGGGGGGAACAGATACGCAGTATTTT	CASSRGGTDTQYF
NA	TRBJ2-3	NA	TRBV6-5	TGTGCCAGCAGTTACTTCGGTACAAGAACAGATACGCAGTATTTT	CASSYFGTRTDTQYF
TRBD1	TRBJ1-2	NA	TRBV28	TGTGCCAGCAGCCAGGGTGACAGGGTCGGTGGCTACACCTTC	CASSQGDRVGGYTF
TRBD2	TRBJ2-1	NA	TRBV7-2	TGTGCCAGCAGCCACTTTCCTAGCGGGAGGTACTACAATGAGCAGTTCTTC	CASSHFPSGRYYNEQFF
TRBD2	TRBJ2-3	NA	TRBV7-3	TGTGCCAGCAGCTCTAGCGGGAGGGGAGATACGCAGTATTTT	CASSSSGRGDTQYF